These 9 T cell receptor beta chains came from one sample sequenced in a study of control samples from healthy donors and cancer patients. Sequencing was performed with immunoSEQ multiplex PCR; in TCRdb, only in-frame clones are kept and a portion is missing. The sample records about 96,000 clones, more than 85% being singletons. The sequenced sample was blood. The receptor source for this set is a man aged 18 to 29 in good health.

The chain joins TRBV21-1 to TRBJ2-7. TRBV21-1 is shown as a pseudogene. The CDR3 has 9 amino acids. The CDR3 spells CASSDGTYF. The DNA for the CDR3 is TGTGCCAGCAGCGATGGGACGTACTTC.

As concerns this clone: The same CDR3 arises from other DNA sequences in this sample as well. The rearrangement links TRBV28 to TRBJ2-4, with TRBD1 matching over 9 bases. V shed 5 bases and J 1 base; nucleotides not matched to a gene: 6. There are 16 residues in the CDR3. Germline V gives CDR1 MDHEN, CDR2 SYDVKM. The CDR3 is CASSLGQGSAKNIQYF. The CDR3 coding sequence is TGTGCCAGCAGTCTGGGACAGGGTTCGGCCAAAAACATTCAGTACTTC.

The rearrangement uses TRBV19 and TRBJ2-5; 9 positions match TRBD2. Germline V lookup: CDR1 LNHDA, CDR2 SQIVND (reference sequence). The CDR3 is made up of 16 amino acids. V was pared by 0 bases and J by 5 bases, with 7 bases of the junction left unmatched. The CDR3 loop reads CASSIDQSGGRETQYF. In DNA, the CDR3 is TGTGCCAGTAGTATAGATCAGAGCGGGGGGCGGGAGACCCAGTACTTC.

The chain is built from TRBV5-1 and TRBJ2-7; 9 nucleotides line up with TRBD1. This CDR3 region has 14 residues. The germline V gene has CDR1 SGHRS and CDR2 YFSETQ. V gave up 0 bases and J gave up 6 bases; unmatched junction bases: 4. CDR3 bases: TGCGCCAGCAGCTTGGGACAGGGGGTACGCGAGCAGTACTTC. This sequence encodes CASSLGQGVREQYF. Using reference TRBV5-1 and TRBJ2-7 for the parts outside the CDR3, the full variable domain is KAGVTQTPRYLIKTRGQQVTLSCSPISGHRSVSWYQQTPGQGLQFLFEYFSETQRNKGNFPGRFSGRQFSNSRSEMNVSTLELGDSALYLCASSLGQGVREQYFGPGTRLTVT.

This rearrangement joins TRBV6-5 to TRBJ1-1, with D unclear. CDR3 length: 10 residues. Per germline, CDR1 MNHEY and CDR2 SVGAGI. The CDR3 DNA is TGTGCTGGGGAGAACACTGAAGCTTTCTTT. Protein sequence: CAGENTEAFF.

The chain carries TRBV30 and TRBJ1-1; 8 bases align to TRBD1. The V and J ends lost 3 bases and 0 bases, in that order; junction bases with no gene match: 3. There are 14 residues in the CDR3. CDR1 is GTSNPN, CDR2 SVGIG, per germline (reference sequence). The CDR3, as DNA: TGTGCCTGGAGGGGACAGGAGTTGAACACTGAAGCTTTCTTT. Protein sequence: CAWRGQELNTEAFF.

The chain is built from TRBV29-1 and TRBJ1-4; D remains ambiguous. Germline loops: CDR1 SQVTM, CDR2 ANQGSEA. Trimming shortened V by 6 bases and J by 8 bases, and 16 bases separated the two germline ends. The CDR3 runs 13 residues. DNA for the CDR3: TGCAGCGTGCGGACTTACATAGGGGAAAAACTGTTTTTT. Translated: CSVRTYIGEKLFF.

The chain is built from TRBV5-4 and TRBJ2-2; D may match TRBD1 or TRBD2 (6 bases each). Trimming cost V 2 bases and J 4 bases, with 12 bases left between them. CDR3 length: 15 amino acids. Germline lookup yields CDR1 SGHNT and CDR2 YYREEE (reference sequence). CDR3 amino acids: CASSFVQGGTGELFF. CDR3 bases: TGTGCCAGCAGCTTCGTACAGGGAGGCACCGGGGAGCTGTTTTTT.

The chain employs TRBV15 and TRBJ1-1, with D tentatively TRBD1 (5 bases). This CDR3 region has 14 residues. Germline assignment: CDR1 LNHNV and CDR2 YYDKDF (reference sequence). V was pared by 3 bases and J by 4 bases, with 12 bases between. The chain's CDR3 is CATSSRADGTEAFF. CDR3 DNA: TGTGCCACCAGCAGCAGGGCCGATGGCACTGAAGCTTTCTTT.